Listed here are 12 T cell receptor beta chains from one sample, sequenced in a study of glioma-infiltrating T cells. Using RNA template, CDR3s of TCR alpha and beta were amplified with iRepertoire arm-PCR. In TCRdb, the multiplex PCR reads were re-called with MiXCR into one record per CDR3 protein. Of roughly 40,000 distinct CDR3 sequences in the sample, approximately 20% were seen once. The sample taken for sequencing was glioma tissue, nonneoplastic brain tissue, or PBMCs (not recorded which). These receptors came from a human donor with low-grade glioma or glioblastoma, undergoing nonglioma brain surgery, or in good health (not recorded which).

As concerns this clonotype: The germline gene is not matched at one end of the junction; a read error may be the cause. The rearrangement links TRBV7-9 to TRBJ1-1; the D gene is possibly TRBD1 (5 bases). The V gene's germline CDR1 is SEHNR and CDR2 FQNEAQ (reference sequence). The CDR3 is 14 amino acids. CDR3 DNA sequence: TGTGCCGGCAGCCCTCGACAGTTTGGGGTAGAAGCTTTCTTT. Translating gives CAGSPRQFGVEAFF.

This chain uses TRBV12-5 with TRBJ2-7, with D hard to call. V gave up 0 bases and J gave up 6 bases, with 9 bases separating them. The CDR3 runs to 13 residues. Germline V gene data show CDR1 as LGHNT and CDR2 as FRNRAP. The CDR3 coding sequence is TGTGCTAGTGGTTTGGTTACAGACTCCGAGCAGTACTTC. Protein: CASGLVTDSEQYF.

Only a few counts were recorded for this clonotype. Being one base from a much bigger clone, this may be a read error. This chain links TRBV28 with TRBJ2-3; 8 bases agree with TRBD2. The CDR3 loop spans 14 amino acids. Germline lookup yields CDR1 MDHEN and CDR2 SYDVKM. CDR3 region: CASRSTSGTDAQYF. For the CDR3, the DNA is TGTGCCAGCAGATCCACTAGCGGAACAGATGCGCAGTATTTT.

This clonotype was found many times. V gene TRBV19 combines with J gene TRBJ1-2; possibly TRBD1 for D (5 bases). The CDR3 runs to 11 residues. CDR1 and CDR2 from the germline V gene are LNHDA and SQIVND (reference sequence). The V gene lost 7 bases and the J gene lost 6 bases, with 9 bases spanning the gap. The CDR3 bases are TGTGCCAGTAATCCAGGGCATGGCTACACCTTC. Amino acids: CASNPGHGYTF.

This clonotype was detected ten times or more. The J gene is TRBJ2-3, the V gene TRBV2; possible D gene TRBD1, 7 bases. From germline, CDR1 is SNHLY and CDR2 FYNNEI. CDR3 length: 12 residues. Deletions cut 11 bases from V and 6 bases from J, with 15 bases between. CDR3 nucleotide sequence: TGTGCCGGCCAGGGGGGCCCGGATACGCAGTATTTT. Its translation: CAGQGGPDTQYF. The whole variable domain, filled in from reference TRBV2 and TRBJ2-3, reads EPEVTQTPSHQVTQMGQEVILRCVPISNHLYFYWYRQILGQKVEFLVSFYNNEISEKSEIFDDQFSVERPDGSNFTLKIRSTKLEDSAMYFCAGQGGPDTQYFGPGTRLTVL.

The table lists this clonotype with many counts. The rearrangement uses TRBV4-1 and TRBJ2-3; D is undetermined. The CDR3 loop spans 13 amino acids. The germline CDR1 and CDR2 sequences are MGHRA and YSYEKL. The V end was cut by 0 bases, the J end by 0 bases, with 1 base between. CDR3 residues: CASSQDSTDTQYF. In DNA, the CDR3 is TGCGCCAGCAGCCAAGACAGCACAGATACGCAGTATTTT.

This clonotype was counted many times. This chain connects TRBV28 to TRBJ1-1; D is perhaps TRBD1 (6 bases). V gave up 3 bases and J gave up 4 bases, with 9 bases separating them. CDR3 length: 13 residues. CDR1 and CDR2 from the germline V gene are MDHEN and SYDVKM. Here the CDR3 reads CASSLEDSTEAFF. CDR3 nucleotides: TGTGCCAGCAGTTTGGAGGACAGCACTGAAGCTTTCTTT.

Remarks on this clonotype: This may come from a read error, since a much larger clone is one base off. The chain employs TRBV18 and TRBJ1-3; TRBD1 might be the D (6 bases). Per the germline V gene, CDR1 is KGHSH and CDR2 is LQKENI. This CDR3 spans 15 amino acids. CDR3 nucleotides: TGTGCCAGCTCACCACAACAGGGAGGTGGAAAGACCATATATTTT. Translation: CASSPQQGGGKTIYF.

This clonotype was counted many times. This chain uses TRBV14 with TRBJ1-1, with TRBD1 as a possible D gene (5 bases). Germline V gene sequence: CDR1 SGHDN, CDR2 FVKESK. This CDR3 region has 15 residues. V was shortened by 0 bases and J by 6 bases, with 14 bases between the two germline ends. CDR3 nucleotide sequence: TGTGCCAGCAGCCAAGAAGGCAGGGTAGCGGCTGAAGCTTTCTTT. Amino acids: CASSQEGRVAAEAFF.

In this sample, this clonotype turned up a few times. The genes are TRBV5-6 and TRBJ2-7, with TRBD1 identical over 10 bases. The CDR3 length is 13 residues. The trim removed 5 bases at V and 4 bases at J, leaving 3 bases unmatched. Germline CDR1 reads SGHDT; CDR2 reads YYEEEE. The CDR3 sequence is CASSGTGVYEQYV. The CDR3 region has the DNA TGTGCCAGCAGTGGGACAGGGGTTTACGAGCAGTACGTC.

The sample holds a few counts of this clonotype. This may be a read error, as it is one base from a much larger clone. This chain uses TRBV24-1 with TRBJ2-5, with D possibly being TRBD1 (6 bases). The CDR3 spans 16 residues. Germline lookup yields CDR1 KGHDR and CDR2 SFDVKD. Trimming removed 5 bases from V and 0 bases from J, with 15 bases in between. CDR3 in amino acids: CATSGRTAAYQETQYF. In DNA, the CDR3 is TGTGCCACCAGTGGACGGACAGCAGCGTACCAAGAGACCCAGTACTTC.

Ten or more counts support this clonotype. This sequence joins TRBV9 and TRBJ2-3; D may be TRBD1 (6 bases). This CDR3 region has 14 residues. The V gene's germline CDR1 is SGDLS and CDR2 YYNGEE. Trimming pared 3 bases from V and 2 bases from J, leaving 10 bases between. The CDR3 region is CASSGGQFTDTQYF. The CDR3 DNA follows: TGTGCCAGCAGCGGTGGACAGTTCACAGATACGCAGTATTTT.